A single sample gave rise to the 9 T cell receptor beta chains below, sequenced in a study of CD8 T cells in Susac syndrome. RNA totalling roughly 0.45 to 1 ug underwent reverse transcription with random hexamers. TCRdb analysed the immunoSEQ multiplex PCR reads with MiXCR anew, one entry per CDR3 protein. The sample lists 250,000 to 300,000 distinct CDR3 sequences; about 85% were seen once. Sequencing input: CD8+ T cells from PBMCs. The source is a human donor with multiple sclerosis.

The chain is built from TRBV9 and TRBJ2-6; a possible D gene is TRBD1 (6 bases). V lost 4 bases and J 0 bases, leaving 26 bases between the germline ends. The CDR3 extends over 21 amino acids. CDR1 and CDR2 (germline): SGDLS, YYNGEE. The CDR3 region is CASSQSTGMGQGNSGANVLTF. In DNA form, the CDR3 reads TGTGCCAGCAGCCAATCCACCGGGATGGGGCAGGGGAACTCTGGGGCCAACGTCCTGACTTTC.

This clonotype has only a few counts. The rearrangement joins TRBV11-2 to TRBJ2-5; a weak D match, TRBD2 (6 bases). In germline, CDR1 is SGHAT, CDR2 FQNNGV. This CDR3 spans 13 amino acids. The germline V and J ends were trimmed by 3 bases and 4 bases, with 9 bases remaining between them. The CDR3 DNA reads as TGTGCCAGCAGCTTTTTCGGGAGAGAGACCCAGTACTTC. This gives the protein CASSFFGRETQYF.

V and J are TRBV20-1 and TRBJ2-7; 8 bases match TRBD2. The CDR3 sequence is 14 residues long. Germline trimming cut 4 bases from V and 0 bases from J; bases unmatched to any gene: 5. Germline-derived CDR1 and CDR2 are DFQATT and SNEGSKA (reference sequence). CDR3: CSATESGSSYEQYF. CDR3 nucleotide sequence: TGCAGTGCTACAGAAAGCGGGAGCTCCTACGAGCAGTACTTC.

CDR3 residues: CASSPRQGTRSPLHF. The CDR3 DNA reads as TGTGCCAGCAGCCCAAGACAGGGTACTCGGTCACCCCTCCACTTT. The V and J genes are TRBV13 and TRBJ1-6, with 7 nucleotides matching TRBD1. This CDR3 is built from 15 residues. Germline CDR1 and CDR2: PRHDT and FYEKMQ (reference sequence). V shed 5 bases and J 10 bases; nucleotides not matched to a gene: 11.

This clonotype was picked up a small number of times. In nucleotides, the CDR3 is TGTGCCAGCACAAAGAGGTCCTACGAGCAGTACTTC. Translated, it gives CASTKRSYEQYF. The chain employs TRBV12-3 or TRBV12-4 and TRBJ2-7; no clear D gene. Trimming shortened V by 7 bases and J by 1 base, and 8 bases separated the two germline ends. The CDR3 consists of 12 residues.

The chain employs TRBV29-1 and TRBJ2-1; D may match TRBD1 or TRBD2 (6 bases each). Germline V gene data show CDR1 as SQVTM and CDR2 as ANQGSEA. The CDR3 is made up of 14 amino acids. The V and J ends lost 4 bases and 2 bases respectively, with 12 bases between them. DNA for the CDR3: TGCAGCGTTGTTGGTGGGGGGCCCTACAATGAGCAGTTCTTC. Translated: CSVVGGGPYNEQFF.

The gene calls are TRBV6-1 and TRBJ2-7; the match to TRBD2 covers 14 bases. V gave up 5 bases and J gave up 3 bases; unmatched junction bases: 9. Germline V lookup: CDR1 MNHNS, CDR2 SASEGT. The CDR3 sequence is 17 residues long. In DNA form, the CDR3 reads TGTGCCAGCAGTAAACCAGGACTAGCGGGAGGAATCTACGAGCAGTACTTC. It codes for CASSKPGLAGGIYEQYF.

The genes are TRBV5-4 and TRBJ2-5; D is possibly TRBD1 or TRBD2 (5 bases each). Deletions cut 2 bases from V and 3 bases from J, with 14 bases between. The CDR3 contains 15 residues. Germline lookup yields CDR1 SGHNT and CDR2 YYREEE (reference sequence). Written as DNA, the CDR3 is TGTGCCAGCAGCTTACTACCCCGAGGGGAAGAGACCCAGTACTTC. The encoded protein is CASSLLPRGEETQYF.

This chain connects TRBV5-4 to TRBJ2-1; 7 bases agree with TRBD1. The CDR3 is 15 residues long. The trim removed 3 bases at V and 4 bases at J, leaving 7 bases unmatched. Germline V gene lookup returns CDR1 SGHNT and CDR2 YYREEE (reference sequence). The CDR3 DNA sequence: TGTGCCAGCAGCTCCCCGGGACAGTTTTACAATGAGCAGTTCTTC. It encodes CASSSPGQFYNEQFF.